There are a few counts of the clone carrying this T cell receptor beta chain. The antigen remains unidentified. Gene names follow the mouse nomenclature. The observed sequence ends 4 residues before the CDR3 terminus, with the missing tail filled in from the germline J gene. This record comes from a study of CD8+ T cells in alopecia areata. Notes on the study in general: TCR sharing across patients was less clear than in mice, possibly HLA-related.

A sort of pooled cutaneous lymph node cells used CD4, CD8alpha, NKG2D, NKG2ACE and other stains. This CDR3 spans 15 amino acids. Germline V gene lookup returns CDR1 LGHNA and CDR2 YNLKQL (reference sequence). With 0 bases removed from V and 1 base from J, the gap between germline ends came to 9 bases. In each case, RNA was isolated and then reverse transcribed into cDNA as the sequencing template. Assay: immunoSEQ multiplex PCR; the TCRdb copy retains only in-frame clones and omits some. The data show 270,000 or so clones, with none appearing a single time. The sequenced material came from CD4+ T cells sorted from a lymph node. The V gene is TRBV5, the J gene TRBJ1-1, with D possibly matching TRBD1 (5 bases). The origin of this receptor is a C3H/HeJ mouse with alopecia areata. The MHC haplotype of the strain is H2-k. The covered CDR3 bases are TGTGCCAGCAGCCAAGACTGGGGGGGGAACACA. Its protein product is CASSQDWGGNT. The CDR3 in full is CASSQDWGGNTEVFF.